The following is a TCR beta chain sequence with its context. In the source study's methods: Amplification of reference gene primers was used by the study to estimate nucleated cell counts. Measured with immunoSEQ multiplex PCR; TCRdb has only the in-frame clones, and not every one. The V and J calls and clone size were taken over from that table, and D and trimming were inferred from the DNA. The sample shows around 130,000 clones, around 85% of them seen only once. The sample is drawn from a study of blood T cell repertoires in COVID-19. The CDR3 is 17 amino acids. V was shortened by 3 bases and J by 2 bases, with 19 bases between the two germline ends. Per germline, CDR1 KGHSH and CDR2 LQKENI.

The TCR sequence derives from a human donor in a cohort sampled during active COVID-19. The V gene is TRBV18, the J gene TRBJ2-5; D may be TRBD2 (5 bases). What was sequenced was peripheral blood. The CDR3 here is CASSPRAASPLQETQYF. The CDR3 DNA is TGTGCCAGCTCACCGAGGGCAGCTAGTCCCCTACAAGAGACCCAGTACTTC.